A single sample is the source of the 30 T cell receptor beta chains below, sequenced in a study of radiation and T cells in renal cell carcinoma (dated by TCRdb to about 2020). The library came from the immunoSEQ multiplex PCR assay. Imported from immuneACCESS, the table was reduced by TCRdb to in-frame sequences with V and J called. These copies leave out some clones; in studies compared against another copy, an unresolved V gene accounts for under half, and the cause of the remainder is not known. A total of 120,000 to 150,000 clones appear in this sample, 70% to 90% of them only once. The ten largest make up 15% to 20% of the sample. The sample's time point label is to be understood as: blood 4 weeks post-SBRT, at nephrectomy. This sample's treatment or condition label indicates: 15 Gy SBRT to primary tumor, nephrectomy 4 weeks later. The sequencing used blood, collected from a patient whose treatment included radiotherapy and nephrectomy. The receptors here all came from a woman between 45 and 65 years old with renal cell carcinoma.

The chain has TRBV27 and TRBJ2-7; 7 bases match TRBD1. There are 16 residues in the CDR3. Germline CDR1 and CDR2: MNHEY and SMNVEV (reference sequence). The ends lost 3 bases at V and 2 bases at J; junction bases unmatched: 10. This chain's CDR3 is CASSFRAEGQPYEQYF. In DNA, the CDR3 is TGTGCCAGCAGTTTCCGCGCTGAGGGACAGCCCTACGAGCAGTACTTC.

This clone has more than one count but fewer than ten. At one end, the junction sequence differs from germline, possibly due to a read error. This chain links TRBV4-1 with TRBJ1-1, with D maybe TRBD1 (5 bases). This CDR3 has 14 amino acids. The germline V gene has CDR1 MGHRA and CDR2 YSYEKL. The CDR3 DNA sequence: TGCGCCAGCAGTCAAGGGGTTGCGAACACTGAAGCTTTCTTT. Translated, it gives CASSQGVANTEAFF.

CDR3 sequence: CATSRDGRGGSPLHF. The CDR3 DNA sequence: TGTGCCACCAGCAGAGATGGACGAGGGGGTTCACCCCTCCACTTT. The chain has TRBV15 and TRBJ1-6, with D possibly matching TRBD1 (6 bases). CDR1 is LNHNV, CDR2 YYDKDF, per germline (reference sequence). The length of the CDR3 is 15 residues. The germline V and J ends were trimmed by 0 bases and 9 bases, with 12 bases remaining between them. The full variable domain, with the rest looked up from reference TRBV15 and TRBJ1-6, is DAMVIQNPRYQVTQFGKPVTLSCSQTLNHNVMYWYQQKSSQAPKLLFHYYDKDFNNEADTPDNFQSRRPNTSFCFLDIRSPGLGDTAMYLCATSRDGRGGSPLHFGNGTRLTVT.

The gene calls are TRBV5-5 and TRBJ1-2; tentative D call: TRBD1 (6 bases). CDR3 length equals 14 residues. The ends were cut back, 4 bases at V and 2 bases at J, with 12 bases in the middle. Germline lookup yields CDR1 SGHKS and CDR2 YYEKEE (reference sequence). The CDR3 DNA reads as TGTGCCAGCAGCCAGGGGACTCTCAACTATGGCTACACCTTC. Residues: CASSQGTLNYGYTF.

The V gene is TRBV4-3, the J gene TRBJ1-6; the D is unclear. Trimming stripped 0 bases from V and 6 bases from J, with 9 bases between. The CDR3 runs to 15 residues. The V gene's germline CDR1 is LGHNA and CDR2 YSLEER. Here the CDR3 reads CASSQDWLINSPLHF. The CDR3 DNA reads TGCGCCAGCAGCCAAGATTGGCTGATTAATTCACCCCTCCACTTT.

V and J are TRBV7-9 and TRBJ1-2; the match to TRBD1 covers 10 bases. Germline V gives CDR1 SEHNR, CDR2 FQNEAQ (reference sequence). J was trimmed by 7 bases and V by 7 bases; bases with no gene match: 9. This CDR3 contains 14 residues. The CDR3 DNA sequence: TGTGCCAGCACCAGGACAGGGGGGAATGTTGGCTACACCTTC. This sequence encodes CASTRTGGNVGYTF.

In nucleotides, the CDR3 is TGTGCCAGTAGTATCCTAGCGGGGGGTCCTGGGGAGCAGTACTTC. This codes for CASSILAGGPGEQYF. V gene TRBV19 combines with J gene TRBJ2-7, with 11 bases aligning to TRBD2. J gave up 7 bases and V 3 bases, and 8 bases lay outside the gene matches. The CDR3 spans 15 residues. The V gene's germline CDR1 is LNHDA and CDR2 SQIVND (reference sequence).

CDR3 coding DNA: TGTGCCAGCAGCGTAGATGCGGGGCTATACAATGAGCAGTTCTTC. This codes for CASSVDAGLYNEQFF. The chain uses TRBV9 and TRBJ2-1; a possible D gene is TRBD2 (6 bases). Germline V lookup: CDR1 SGDLS, CDR2 YYNGEE. The CDR3 is 15 residues long. V lost 0 bases and J lost 4, with 11 bases in between.

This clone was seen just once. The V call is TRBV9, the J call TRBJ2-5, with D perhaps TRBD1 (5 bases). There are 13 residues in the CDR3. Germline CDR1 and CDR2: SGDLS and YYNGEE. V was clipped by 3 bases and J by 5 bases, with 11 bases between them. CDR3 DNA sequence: TGTGCCAGCAGCGCGTCAGGGTGGGAGACCCAGTACTTC. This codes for CASSASGWETQYF.

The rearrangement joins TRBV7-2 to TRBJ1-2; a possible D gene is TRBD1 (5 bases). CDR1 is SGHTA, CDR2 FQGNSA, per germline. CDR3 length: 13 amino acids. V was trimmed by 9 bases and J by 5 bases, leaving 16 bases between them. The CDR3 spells CASTTRGVYGYTF. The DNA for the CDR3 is TGTGCCAGTACAACGAGGGGTGTTTATGGCTACACCTTC. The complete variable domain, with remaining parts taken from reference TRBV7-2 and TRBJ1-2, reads GAGVSQSPSNKVTEKGKDVELRCDPISGHTALYWYRQSLGQGLEFLIYFQGNSAPDKSGLPSDRFSAERTGGSVSTLTIQRTQQEDSAVYLCASTTRGVYGYTFGSGTRLTVV.

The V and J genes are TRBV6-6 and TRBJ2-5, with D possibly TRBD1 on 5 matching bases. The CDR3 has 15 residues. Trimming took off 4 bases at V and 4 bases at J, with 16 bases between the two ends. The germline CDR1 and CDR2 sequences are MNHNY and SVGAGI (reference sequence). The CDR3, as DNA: TGTGCCAGCAGTTCCCAACCACAGGTTGTAGAGACCCAGTACTTC. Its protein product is CASSSQPQVVETQYF.

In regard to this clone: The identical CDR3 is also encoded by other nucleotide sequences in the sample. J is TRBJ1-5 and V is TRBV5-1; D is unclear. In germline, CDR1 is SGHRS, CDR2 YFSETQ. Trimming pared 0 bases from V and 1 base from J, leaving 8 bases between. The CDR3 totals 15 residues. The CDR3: CASSLDGYSNQPQHF. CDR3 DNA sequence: TGCGCCAGCAGCTTGGACGGGTACAGCAATCAGCCCCAGCATTTT. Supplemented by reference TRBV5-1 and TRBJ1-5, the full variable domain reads KAGVTQTPRYLIKTRGQQVTLSCSPISGHRSVSWYQQTPGQGLQFLFEYFSETQRNKGNFPGRFSGRQFSNSRSEMNVSTLELGDSALYLCASSLDGYSNQPQHFGDGTRLSIL.

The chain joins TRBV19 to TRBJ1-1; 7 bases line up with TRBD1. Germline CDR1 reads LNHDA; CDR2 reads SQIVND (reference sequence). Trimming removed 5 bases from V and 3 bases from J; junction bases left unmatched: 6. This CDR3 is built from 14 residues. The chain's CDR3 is CASSVDRVYTEAFF. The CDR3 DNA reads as TGTGCCAGTAGTGTCGACAGGGTCTACACTGAAGCTTTCTTT. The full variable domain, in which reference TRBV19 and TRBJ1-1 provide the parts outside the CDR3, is DGGITQSPKYLFRKEGQNVTLSCEQNLNHDAMYWYRQDPGQGLRLIYYSQIVNDFQKGDIAEGYSVSREKKESFPLTVTSAQKNPTAFYLCASSVDRVYTEAFFGQGTRLTVV.

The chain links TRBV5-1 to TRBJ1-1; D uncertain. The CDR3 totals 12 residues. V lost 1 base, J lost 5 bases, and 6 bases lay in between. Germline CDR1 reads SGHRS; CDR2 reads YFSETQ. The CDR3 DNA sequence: TGCGCCAGCAGCTTGCCCGGGACTGAAGCTTTCTTT. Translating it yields CASSLPGTEAFF.

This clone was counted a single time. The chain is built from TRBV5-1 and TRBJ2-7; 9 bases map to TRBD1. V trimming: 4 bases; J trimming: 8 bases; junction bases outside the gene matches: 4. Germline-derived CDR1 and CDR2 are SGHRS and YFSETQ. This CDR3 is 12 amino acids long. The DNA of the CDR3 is TGCGCCAGCAGCACTGGGACAGGGCAGCAGTACTTC. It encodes CASSTGTGQQYF.

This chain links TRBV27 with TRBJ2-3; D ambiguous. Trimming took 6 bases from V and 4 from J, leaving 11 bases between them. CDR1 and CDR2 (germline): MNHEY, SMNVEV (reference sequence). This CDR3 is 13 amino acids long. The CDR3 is CASSWGVSDTQYF. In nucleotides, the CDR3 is TGTGCCAGCAGCTGGGGTGTGTCAGATACGCAGTATTTT.

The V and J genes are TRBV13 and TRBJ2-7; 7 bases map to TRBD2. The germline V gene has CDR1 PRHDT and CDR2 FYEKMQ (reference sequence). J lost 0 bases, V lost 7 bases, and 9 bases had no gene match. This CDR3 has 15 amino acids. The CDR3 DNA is TGTGCCAGCACCTTGAGCGGGACCAGCTCCTACGAGCAGTACTTC. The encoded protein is CASTLSGTSSYEQYF.

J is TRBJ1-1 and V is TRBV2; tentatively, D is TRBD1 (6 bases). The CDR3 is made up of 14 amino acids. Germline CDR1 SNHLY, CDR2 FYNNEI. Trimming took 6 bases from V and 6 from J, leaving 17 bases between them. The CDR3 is CASRGTHRVSEAFF. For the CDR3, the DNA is TGTGCCAGCAGAGGCACCCACAGGGTGTCTGAAGCTTTCTTT. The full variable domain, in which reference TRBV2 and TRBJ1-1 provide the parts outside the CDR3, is EPEVTQTPSHQVTQMGQEVILRCVPISNHLYFYWYRQILGQKVEFLVSFYNNEISEKSEIFDDQFSVERPDGSNFTLKIRSTKLEDSAMYFCASRGTHRVSEAFFGQGTRLTVV.

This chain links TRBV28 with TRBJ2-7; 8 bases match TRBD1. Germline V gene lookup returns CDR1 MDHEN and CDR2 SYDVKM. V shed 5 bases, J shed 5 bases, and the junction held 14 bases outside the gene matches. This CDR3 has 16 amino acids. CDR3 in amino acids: CASSTPTGGLRNEQYF. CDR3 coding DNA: TGTGCCAGCAGTACTCCCACAGGGGGACTTAGGAACGAGCAGTACTTC.

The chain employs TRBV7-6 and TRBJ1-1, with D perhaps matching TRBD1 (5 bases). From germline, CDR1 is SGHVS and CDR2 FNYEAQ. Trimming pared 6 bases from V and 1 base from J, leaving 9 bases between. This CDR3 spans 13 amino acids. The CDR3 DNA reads TGTGCCAGCAGTTCGGGACCGAACACTGAAGCTTTCTTT. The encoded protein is CASSSGPNTEAFF.

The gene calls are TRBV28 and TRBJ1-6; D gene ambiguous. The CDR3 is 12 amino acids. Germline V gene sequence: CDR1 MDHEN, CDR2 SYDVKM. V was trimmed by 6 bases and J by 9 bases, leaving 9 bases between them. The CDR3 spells CASRDRGSPLHF. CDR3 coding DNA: TGTGCCAGCAGGGATCGGGGTTCACCCCTCCACTTT.

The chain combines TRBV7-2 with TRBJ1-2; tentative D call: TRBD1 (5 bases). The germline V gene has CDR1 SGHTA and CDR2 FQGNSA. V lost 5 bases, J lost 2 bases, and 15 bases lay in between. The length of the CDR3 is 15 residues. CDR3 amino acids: CASSVGGHPNYGYTF. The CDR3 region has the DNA TGTGCCAGCAGCGTCGGCGGACATCCGAACTATGGCTACACCTTC. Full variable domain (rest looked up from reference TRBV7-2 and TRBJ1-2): GAGVSQSPSNKVTEKGKDVELRCDPISGHTALYWYRQSLGQGLEFLIYFQGNSAPDKSGLPSDRFSAERTGGSVSTLTIQRTQQEDSAVYLCASSVGGHPNYGYTFGSGTRLTVV.

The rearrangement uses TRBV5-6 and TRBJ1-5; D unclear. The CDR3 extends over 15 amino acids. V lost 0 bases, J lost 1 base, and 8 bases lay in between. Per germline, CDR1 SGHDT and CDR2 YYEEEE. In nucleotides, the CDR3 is TGTGCCAGCAGCTTGGGAGTAATGAGCAATCAGCCCCAGCATTTT. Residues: CASSLGVMSNQPQHF.

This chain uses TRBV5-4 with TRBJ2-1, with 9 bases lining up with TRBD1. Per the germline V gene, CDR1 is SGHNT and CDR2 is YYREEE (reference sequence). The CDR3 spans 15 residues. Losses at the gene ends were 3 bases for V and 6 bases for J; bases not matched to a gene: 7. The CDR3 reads CASSSGQGRFNEQFF. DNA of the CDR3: TGTGCCAGCAGCTCGGGACAGGGTAGATTCAATGAGCAGTTCTTC.

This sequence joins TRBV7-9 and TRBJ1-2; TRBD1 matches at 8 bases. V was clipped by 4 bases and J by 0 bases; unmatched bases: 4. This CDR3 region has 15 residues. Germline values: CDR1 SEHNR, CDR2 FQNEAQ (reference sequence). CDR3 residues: CASSSLRGPNYGYTF. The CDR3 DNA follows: TGTGCCAGCAGCTCCCTCAGGGGGCCTAACTATGGCTACACCTTC. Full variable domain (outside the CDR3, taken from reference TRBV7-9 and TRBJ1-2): DTGVSQNPRHKITKRGQNVTFRCDPISEHNRLYWYRQTLGQGPEFLTYFQNEAQLEKSRLLSDRFSAERPKGSFSTLEIQRTEQGDSAMYLCASSSLRGPNYGYTFGSGTRLTVV.

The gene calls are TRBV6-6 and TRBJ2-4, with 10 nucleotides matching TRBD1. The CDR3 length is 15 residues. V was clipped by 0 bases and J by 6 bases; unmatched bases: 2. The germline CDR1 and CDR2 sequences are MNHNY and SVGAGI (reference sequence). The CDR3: CASSYSTGGLNIQYF. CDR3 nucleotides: TGTGCCAGCAGTTACTCGACAGGGGGCCTAAACATTCAGTACTTC.

The chain's CDR3 is CASSPPGTVNEQFF. Here the CDR3 DNA reads TGTGCCAGCTCACCCCCGGGGACCGTCAATGAGCAGTTCTTC. The chain combines TRBV18 with TRBJ2-1, with D perhaps assigned TRBD1 or TRBD2 (5 bases each). The CDR3 runs 14 residues. V was trimmed by 3 bases and J by 6 bases, leaving 12 bases between them. CDR1 and CDR2 (germline): KGHSH, LQKENI. Full variable domain (outside the CDR3, taken from reference TRBV18 and TRBJ2-1): NAGVMQNPRHLVRRRGQEARLRCSPMKGHSHVYWYRQLPEEGLKFMVYLQKENIIDESGMPKERFSAEFPKEGPSILRIQQVVRGDSAAYFCASSPPGTVNEQFFGPGTRLTVL.

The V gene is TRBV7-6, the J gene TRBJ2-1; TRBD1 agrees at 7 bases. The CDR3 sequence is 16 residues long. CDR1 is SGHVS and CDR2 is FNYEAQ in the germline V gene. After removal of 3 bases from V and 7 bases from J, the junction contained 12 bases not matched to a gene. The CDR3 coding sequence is TGTGCCAGCAGCTTCTCACTGGACAGGATGGGGAATGAGCAGTTCTTC. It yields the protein CASSFSLDRMGNEQFF.

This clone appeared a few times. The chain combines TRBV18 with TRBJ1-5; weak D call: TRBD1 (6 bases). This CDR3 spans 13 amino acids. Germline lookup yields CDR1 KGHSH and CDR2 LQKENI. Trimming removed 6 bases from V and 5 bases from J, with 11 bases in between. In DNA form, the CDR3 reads TGTGCCAGCTCTGTACAGGGAGATCAGCCCCAGCATTTT. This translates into CASSVQGDQPQHF.

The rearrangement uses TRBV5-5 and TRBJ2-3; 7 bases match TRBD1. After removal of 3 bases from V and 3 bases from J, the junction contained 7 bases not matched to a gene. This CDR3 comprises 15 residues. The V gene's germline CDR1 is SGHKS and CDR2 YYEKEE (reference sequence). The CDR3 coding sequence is TGTGCCAGCAGCTCCAACAGGGGTTCGACAGATACGCAGTATTTT. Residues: CASSSNRGSTDTQYF. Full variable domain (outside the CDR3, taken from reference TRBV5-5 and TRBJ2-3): DAGVTQSPTHLIKTRGQQVTLRCSPISGHKSVSWYQQVLGQGPQFIFQYYEKEERGRGNFPDRFSARQFPNYSSELNVNALLLGDSALYLCASSSNRGSTDTQYFGPGTRLTVL.